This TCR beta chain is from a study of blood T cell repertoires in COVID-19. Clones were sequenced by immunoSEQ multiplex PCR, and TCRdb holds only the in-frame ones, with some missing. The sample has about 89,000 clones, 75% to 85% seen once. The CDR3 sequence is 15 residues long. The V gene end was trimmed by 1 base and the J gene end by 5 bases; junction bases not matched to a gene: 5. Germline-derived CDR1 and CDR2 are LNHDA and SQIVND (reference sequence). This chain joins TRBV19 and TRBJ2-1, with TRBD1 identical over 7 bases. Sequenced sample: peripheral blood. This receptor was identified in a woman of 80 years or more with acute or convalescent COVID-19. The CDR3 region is CASSIVSRGNNEQFF. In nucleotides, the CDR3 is TGTGCCAGTAGTATAGTATCCAGGGGGAACAATGAGCAGTTCTTC. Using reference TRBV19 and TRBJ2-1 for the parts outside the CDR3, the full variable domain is DGGITQSPKYLFRKEGQNVTLSCEQNLNHDAMYWYRQDPGQGLRLIYYSQIVNDFQKGDIAEGYSVSREKKESFPLTVTSAQKNPTAFYLCASSIVSRGNNEQFFGPGTRLTVL.